This is a list of T cell receptor beta chains from one sample in a study of immune evolution from preneoplasia to lung adenocarcinoma. Method: immunoSEQ multiplex PCR; TCRdb's copy keeps in-frame clones and lacks some. Altogether about 4,100 clones are present, around three quarters being singletons, with the ten largest covering 14% to 15%. Sequencing was done on a sample of FFPE invasive lung adenocarcinoma tissue. The receptors originated from a person aged 70 to 85 with invasive lung adenocarcinoma. Some clones in this sample may be carry-over from other donors' samples. Each CDR3 is given with its conserved first and last residue. D genes are given only for firm matches. Size values are once, few and many counts, or a class for expanded clones, and some rows have none.

V gene: TRBV19
clone size: once
D gene: NA
J gene: TRBJ1-2
CDR3 DNA: TGTGCCAGTACCCCCGGACGGGTACAAGCTAACTATGGCTACACCTTC
CDR3 protein: CASTPGRVQANYGYTF

V gene: TRBV5-1
clone size: NA
D gene: NA
J gene: TRBJ2-3
CDR3 DNA: TGCGCCAGCAGCTTTACAGGGATTGATGCAGATACGCAGTATTTT
CDR3 protein: CASSFTGIDADTQYF

V gene: TRBV13
clone size: NA
D gene: NA
J gene: TRBJ2-1
CDR3 DNA: TGTGCCAGCAGCTTCCCTGGGTTCGATGAGCAGTTCTTC
CDR3 protein: CASSFPGFDEQFF

V gene: TRBV10-1
clone size: NA
D gene: NA
J gene: TRBJ2-7
CDR3 DNA: TGCGCCAGCAGTGTCTCCGGCTCCTACGAGCAGTACTTC
CDR3 protein: CASSVSGSYEQYF

V gene: TRBV14
clone size: NA
D gene: TRBD2
J gene: TRBJ2-1
CDR3 DNA: TGTGCCAGCAGCCAAGCTCTAGCGGGAAGGTTTGAGCAGTTCTTC
CDR3 protein: CASSQALAGRFEQFF

V gene: TRBV19
clone size: few
D gene: NA
J gene: TRBJ2-3
CDR3 DNA: TGTGCCAGTAGTTGGACGGGGTATGGCACAGATACGCAGTATTTT
CDR3 protein: CASSWTGYGTDTQYF

V gene: TRBV9
clone size: few
D gene: TRBD1
J gene: TRBJ1-2
CDR3 DNA: TGTGCCAGCAGCCCCGGGACAGATGTCCGGAATGGCTACACCTTC
CDR3 protein: CASSPGTDVRNGYTF

V gene: TRBV7-8
clone size: few
D gene: TRBD2
J gene: TRBJ2-1
CDR3 DNA: TGTGCCAGCAGCTTTAAGCAGGGTTGGCTAGCGGGTCATGAGCAGTTCTTC
CDR3 protein: CASSFKQGWLAGHEQFF

V gene: TRBV14
clone size: NA
D gene: NA
J gene: TRBJ1-1
CDR3 DNA: TGTGCCAGCAGTCAAGCGGAGACTGAAGCTTTCTTT
CDR3 protein: CASSQAETEAFF

V gene: TRBV5-1
clone size: few
D gene: TRBD1
J gene: TRBJ2-4
CDR3 DNA: TGCGCCAGCAGGGGGACAGGGAAAAACATTCAGTACTTC
CDR3 protein: CASRGTGKNIQYF

V gene: TRBV9
clone size: NA
D gene: NA
J gene: TRBJ2-3
CDR3 DNA: TGTGCCAGCAGCGCCAGGGGTGGTTGGACAGATACGCAGTATTTT
CDR3 protein: CASSARGGWTDTQYF

V gene: TRBV27
clone size: few
D gene: NA
J gene: TRBJ2-2
CDR3 DNA: TGTGCCAGCAGTGATAACACCGGGGAGCTGTTTTTT
CDR3 protein: CASSDNTGELFF

V gene: TRBV19
clone size: NA
D gene: TRBD2
J gene: TRBJ2-7
CDR3 DNA: TGTGCCACCAGCGGGGGTACCTACGAGCGGTACTTC
CDR3 protein: CATSGGTYERYF

V gene: TRBV19
clone size: NA
D gene: NA
J gene: TRBJ1-2
CDR3 DNA: TGTGCCAGTAGTATACGAGAGGGCTATGGCTACACCTTC
CDR3 protein: CASSIREGYGYTF

V gene: TRBV19
clone size: NA
D gene: NA
J gene: TRBJ2-7
CDR3 DNA: TGTGCCAGTAGTATAGGGGGCTCCTACGAGCAGTACTTC
CDR3 protein: CASSIGGSYEQYF

V gene: TRBV2
clone size: few
D gene: NA
J gene: TRBJ1-2
CDR3 DNA: TGTGCCAGCAGTGTGTCTCGTGAGGGTGGCTACACCTTC
CDR3 protein: CASSVSREGGYTF

V gene: TRBV10-2
clone size: NA
D gene: NA
J gene: TRBJ2-3
CDR3 DNA: TGCGCCAGCAGTGATTGGGAGTCCCGCACAGATACGCAGTATTTT
CDR3 protein: CASSDWESRTDTQYF

V gene: TRBV5-1
clone size: NA
D gene: NA
J gene: TRBJ1-1
CDR3 DNA: TGCGCCAGCAGCTTGGTAACAGGAGCCACTGAAGCTTTCTTT
CDR3 protein: CASSLVTGATEAFF

V gene: TRBV11-2
clone size: NA
D gene: TRBD2
J gene: TRBJ2-1
CDR3 DNA: TGTGCCAGCAGCACACTAGCGGGAGCCTACAATGAGCAGTTCTTC
CDR3 protein: CASSTLAGAYNEQFF

V gene: TRBV28
clone size: NA
D gene: NA
J gene: TRBJ1-3
CDR3 DNA: TGTGCCATAACAGGGATAGCTGGAAACACCATATATTTT
CDR3 protein: CAITGIAGNTIYF

V gene: TRBV5-4
clone size: NA
D gene: NA
J gene: TRBJ1-2
CDR3 DNA: TGTGCCAGCAGCTTGGGTGGCGAGGGGCAAGCTAACTATGGCTACACCTTC
CDR3 protein: CASSLGGEGQANYGYTF

V gene: TRBV29-1
clone size: NA
D gene: TRBD2
J gene: TRBJ2-1
CDR3 DNA: TGCAGCGTTCGGACTAGCGGGAGCTGGAAGCAGTTCTTC
CDR3 protein: CSVRTSGSWKQFF

V gene: TRBV11-1
clone size: NA
D gene: TRBD1
J gene: TRBJ2-2
CDR3 DNA: TGTGCCAGCAGCCAATTGAACCGGGACAGGAAAAACACCGGGGAGCTGTTTTTT
CDR3 protein: CASSQLNRDRKNTGELFF

V gene: TRBV10-3
clone size: once
D gene: NA
J gene: TRBJ2-3
CDR3 DNA: TGTGCCACGCTAGGGACAGATACGCAGTATTTT
CDR3 protein: CATLGTDTQYF

V gene: TRBV14
clone size: few
D gene: NA
J gene: TRBJ2-7
CDR3 DNA: TGTGCCAGCAGCCAAGACAGGGTAAAGCAGTACTTC
CDR3 protein: CASSQDRVKQYF

V gene: TRBV5-8
clone size: NA
D gene: TRBD1
J gene: TRBJ1-1
CDR3 DNA: TGTGCCAGCAGCGCTTTTAGAGGGGGCAACACTGAAGCTTTCTTT
CDR3 protein: CASSAFRGGNTEAFF

V gene: TRBV18
clone size: NA
D gene: NA
J gene: TRBJ2-5
CDR3 DNA: TGTGCCAGCTCCCCTGCGGAAAGGAAGCAGTACTTC
CDR3 protein: CASSPAERKQYF

V gene: TRBV30
clone size: NA
D gene: NA
J gene: TRBJ1-3
CDR3 DNA: TGTGCCTGGAGTGTACAGATTGTTGGAAACACCATATATTTT
CDR3 protein: CAWSVQIVGNTIYF

V gene: TRBV15
clone size: NA
D gene: TRBD1
J gene: TRBJ2-7
CDR3 DNA: TGTGCCACCAGCCAGGACAGGGTAGGCTACGAGCAGTACTTC
CDR3 protein: CATSQDRVGYEQYF